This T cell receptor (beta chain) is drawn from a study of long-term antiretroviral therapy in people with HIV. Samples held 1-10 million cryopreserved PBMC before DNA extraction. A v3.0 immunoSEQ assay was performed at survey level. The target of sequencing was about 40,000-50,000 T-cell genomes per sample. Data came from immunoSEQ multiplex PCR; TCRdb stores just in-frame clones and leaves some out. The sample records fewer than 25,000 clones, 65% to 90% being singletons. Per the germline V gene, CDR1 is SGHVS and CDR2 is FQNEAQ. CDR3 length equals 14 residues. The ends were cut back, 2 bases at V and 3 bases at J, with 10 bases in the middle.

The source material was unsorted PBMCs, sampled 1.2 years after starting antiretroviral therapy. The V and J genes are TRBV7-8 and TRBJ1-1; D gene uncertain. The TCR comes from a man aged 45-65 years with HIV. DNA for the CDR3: TGTGCCAGCAGCTTAATTGTCGGGGACACTGAAGCTTTCTTT. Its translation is CASSLIVGDTEAFF.